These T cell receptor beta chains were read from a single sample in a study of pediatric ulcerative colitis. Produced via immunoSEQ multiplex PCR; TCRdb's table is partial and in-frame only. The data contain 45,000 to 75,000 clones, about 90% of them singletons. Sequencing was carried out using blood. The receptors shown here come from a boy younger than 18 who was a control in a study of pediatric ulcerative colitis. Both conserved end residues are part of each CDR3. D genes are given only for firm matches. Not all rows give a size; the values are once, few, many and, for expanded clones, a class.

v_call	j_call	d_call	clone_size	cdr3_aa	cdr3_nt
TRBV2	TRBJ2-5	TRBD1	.	CASSARGSETQYF	TGTGCCAGCAGTGCCAGGGGGTCAGAGACCCAGTACTTC
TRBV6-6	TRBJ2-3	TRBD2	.	CAGKRGPTDTQYF	TGTGCCGGAAAGCGGGGCCCCACAGATACGCAGTATTTT
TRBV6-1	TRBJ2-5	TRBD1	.	CASSQGTGSQYF	TGTGCCAGCAGCCAGGGGACAGGGTCCCAGTACTTC
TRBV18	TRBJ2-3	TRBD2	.	CASSRTSGGAGTDTQYF	TGTGCCAGCTCCCGGACTAGCGGGGGGGCTGGTACAGATACGCAGTATTTT
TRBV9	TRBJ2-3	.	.	CASSEASLDPYF	TGTGCCAGCAGCGAAGCCTCCCTGGATCCATATTTT
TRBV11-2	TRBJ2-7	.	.	CASSSYEQYF	TGTGCCAGCAGCTCCTACGAGCAGTACTTC
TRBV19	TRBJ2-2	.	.	CASKQGTLLGELFF	TGTGCCAGTAAGCAGGGAACCCTGTTGGGGGAGCTGTTTTTT
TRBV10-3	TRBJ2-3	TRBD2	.	CAMGGGTDTQYF	TGTGCCATGGGAGGGGGCACAGATACGCAGTATTTT
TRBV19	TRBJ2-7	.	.	CASAAGVPYEQYF	TGTGCCAGTGCGGCAGGGGTCCCCTACGAGCAGTACTTC
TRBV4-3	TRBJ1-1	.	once	CASSQVTVNTEAFF	TGCGCCAGCAGCCAGGTTACAGTCAACACTGAAGCTTTCTTT
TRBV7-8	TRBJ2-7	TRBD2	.	CASSGTSSNYEQYF	TGTGCCAGTTCCGGGACTAGCTCCAACTACGAGCAGTACTTC
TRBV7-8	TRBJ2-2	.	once	CASSRGQINTGELFF	TGTGCCAGCAGCAGGGGTCAAATTAACACCGGGGAGCTGTTTTTT
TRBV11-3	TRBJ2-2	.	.	CASSSSTGNTGELFF	TGTGCCAGCAGCTCCTCCACAGGGAACACCGGGGAGCTGTTTTTT
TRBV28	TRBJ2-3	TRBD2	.	CASSPPHLAGITDTQYF	TGTGCCAGCAGTCCGCCCCATCTAGCGGGAATCACAGATACGCAGTATTTT
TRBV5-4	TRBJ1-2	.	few	CASSSGIPMNYGYTF	TGTGCCAGCAGCTCCGGGATCCCCATGAACTATGGCTACACCTTC
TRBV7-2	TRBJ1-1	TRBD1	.	CASSSGTGNTEAFF	TGTGCCAGCAGCTCCGGGACAGGGAACACTGAAGCTTTCTTT
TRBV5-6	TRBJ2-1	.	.	CASSLAASLAQFF	TGTGCCAGCAGCTTGGCCGCCAGTTTGGCCCAGTTCTTC
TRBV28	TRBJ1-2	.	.	CASSFSGPGHSYGYTF	.
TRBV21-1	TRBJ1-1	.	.	CASSKRPTGNTEAFF	TGTGCCAGCAGCAAACGGCCCACAGGGAACACTGAAGCTTTCTTT
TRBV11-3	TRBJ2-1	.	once	CASSTPEDNEQFF	TGTGCCAGCAGCACTCCAGAGGACAATGAGCAGTTCTTC
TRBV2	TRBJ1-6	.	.	CASSRTHTANSPLHF	TGTGCCAGTAGCCGGACACATACTGCGAATTCACCCCTCCACTTT
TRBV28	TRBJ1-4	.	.	CASSSTGIYNEKLFF	TGTGCCAGCAGTTCGACCGGTATCTATAATGAAAAACTGTTTTTT
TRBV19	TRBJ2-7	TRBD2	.	CASSLADSSYEQYF	TGTGCCAGTAGTCTAGCGGATTCGTCCTACGAGCAGTACTTC
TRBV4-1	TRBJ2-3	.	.	CASSQVGLLTDTQYF	TGCGCCAGCAGCCAAGTGGGTTTACTCACAGATACGCAGTATTTT
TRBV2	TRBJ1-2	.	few	CASSEARHGYTF	TGTGCCAGCAGTGAAGCGCGGCATGGCTACACCTTC
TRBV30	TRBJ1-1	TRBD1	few	CAWSHKPGQGNTEAFF	TGTGCCTGGAGTCATAAACCGGGACAGGGGAACACTGAAGCTTTCTTT
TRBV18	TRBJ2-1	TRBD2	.	CASSPTSGPGNEQFF	TGTGCCAGCTCACCAACTAGCGGGCCAGGCAATGAGCAGTTCTTC
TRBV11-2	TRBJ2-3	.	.	CASSLELAGWSTDTQYF	TGTGCCAGCAGCCTCGAGTTGGCAGGGTGGTCGACAGATACGCAGTATTTT
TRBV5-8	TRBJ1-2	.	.	CASSLGDGSSYGYTF	TGTGCCAGCAGCTTGGGGGACGGCTCGTCCTATGGCTACACCTTC
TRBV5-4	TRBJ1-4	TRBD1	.	CASSGGQGRSEKLFF	TGTGCCAGCAGCGGCGGACAGGGTCGTTCCGAAAAACTGTTTTTT
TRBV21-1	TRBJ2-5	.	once	CASSKAGETQYF	TGTGCCAGCAGCAAAGCAGGGGAGACCCAGTACTTC
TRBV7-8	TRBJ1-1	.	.	CASSLASRRTAGSEAFF	TGTGCCAGCAGCTTAGCGTCAAGGAGGACCGCTGGGTCTGAAGCTTTCTTT
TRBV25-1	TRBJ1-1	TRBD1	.	CASSESPGQGDGTEAFF	TGTGCCAGCAGTGAATCCCCGGGACAGGGGGACGGGACTGAAGCTTTCTTT
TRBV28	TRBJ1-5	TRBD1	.	CASRQGPSNQPQHF	TGTGCCAGCAGACAGGGGCCCAGCAATCAGCCCCAGCATTTT
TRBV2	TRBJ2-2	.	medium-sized	CASKPENTGELFF	TGTGCCAGCAAACCAGAGAACACCGGGGAGCTGTTTTTT
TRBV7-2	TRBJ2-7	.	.	CASSLVEGAYEQYF	TGTGCCAGCAGCTTAGTGGAGGGAGCCTACGAGCAGTACTTC
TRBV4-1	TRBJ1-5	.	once	CASSQAWGTVSQPQHF	TGCGCCAGCAGCCAAGCTTGGGGAACCGTCAGTCAGCCCCAGCATTTT
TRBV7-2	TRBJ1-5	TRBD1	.	CASSRRTGTGVQPQHF	TGTGCCAGCAGCAGACGAACCGGGACAGGGGTTCAGCCCCAGCATTTT
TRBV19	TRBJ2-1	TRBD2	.	CASSTLAGDYNEQFF	TGTGCCAGTAGTACTCTAGCGGGCGACTACAATGAGCAGTTCTTC
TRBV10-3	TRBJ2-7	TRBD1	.	CAISGTEQGFYEQYF	TGTGCCATCAGTGGGACCGAACAGGGGTTTTACGAGCAGTACTTC
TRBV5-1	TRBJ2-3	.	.	CASSSGSTTTDTQYF	TGCGCCAGCAGCTCCGGAAGTACAACCACAGATACGCAGTATTTT
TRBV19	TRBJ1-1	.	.	CASSTWSGDGENTEAFF	TGTGCCAGTAGTACCTGGAGTGGGGATGGGGAGAACACTGAAGCTTTCTTT
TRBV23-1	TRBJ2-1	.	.	CASSQSSLGSEQFF	TGCGCCAGCAGTCAATCGAGTTTGGGTAGTGAGCAGTTCTTC
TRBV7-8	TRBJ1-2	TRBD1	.	CASSSSGTAKGYTF	TGTGCCAGCAGCTCCTCCGGGACAGCAAAAGGCTACACCTTC
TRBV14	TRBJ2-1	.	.	CASSPGPNNEQFF	TGTGCCAGCAGTCCGGGACCAAACAATGAGCAGTTCTTC
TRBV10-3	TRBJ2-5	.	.	CAISGVSIQETQYF	TGTGCCATCAGTGGCGTTAGCATCCAAGAGACCCAGTACTTC
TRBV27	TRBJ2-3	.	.	CASKKGGLGDTQYF	TGTGCCAGCAAAAAAGGGGGACTGGGAGATACGCAGTATTTT
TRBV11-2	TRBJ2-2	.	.	CASSLESNLRGHTGELFF	TGTGCCAGCAGCTTAGAGTCCAATTTGCGGGGGCACACCGGGGAGCTGTTTTTT
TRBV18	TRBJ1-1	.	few	CASSPQQQSGAEAFF	TGTGCCAGCTCACCGCAACAGCAGAGTGGGGCTGAAGCTTTCTTT
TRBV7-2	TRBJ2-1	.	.	CASSLFGNRDNEQFF	TGTGCCAGCAGCTTATTCGGAAACAGGGACAATGAGCAGTTCTTC
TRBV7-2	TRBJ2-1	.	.	CASSLTWNEQFF	TGTGCCAGCAGCCTCACTTGGAATGAGCAGTTCTTC
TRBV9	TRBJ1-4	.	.	CASSLDSLNEKLFF	TGTGCCAGCAGCTTGGACAGCTTGAATGAAAAACTGTTTTTT
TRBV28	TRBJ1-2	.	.	CASRPDPDGRTYGYTF	TGTGCCAGCAGGCCCGACCCGGACGGCCGAACCTATGGCTACACCTTC
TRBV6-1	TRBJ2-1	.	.	CASSEYIIDEQFF	TGTGCCAGCAGTGAATATATTATAGATGAGCAGTTCTTC